This is a list of T cell receptor beta chains from one sample in a study of immune characterization of retroperitoneal liposarcoma. TCRdb reanalysed the PCR reads using MiXCR and keeps one entry per CDR3 protein. The sample consists of approximately 7,100 distinct CDR3 sequences, roughly 29% of them appearing once. Material: blood. Every receptor here comes from a male donor with retroperitoneal liposarcoma. The CDR3 runs from the conserved cysteine through the conserved F or W. D genes are given only for firm matches. Size is stated for part of the rows, as once, few or many counts, or as a class when the clone is expanded.

d_gene	v_gene	j_gene	abundance	CDR3nt	CDR3aa
.	TRBV6-1	TRBJ2-5	.	TGTGCCAGCACCCCAAAGGACAGAAACCAAGAGACCCAGTACTTC	CASTPKDRNQETQYF
.	TRBV6-1	TRBJ1-4	medium-sized	TGTGCCAGCCGCGCGGGGGGTGAAAAACTGTTTTTT	CASRAGGEKLFF
TRBD2	TRBV10-2	TRBJ2-1	many	TGCGCCAGCAGTGAGGCCGGGACTAGCGGGAGTAGAAGGGATGAGCAGTTCTTC	CASSEAGTSGSRRDEQFF
TRBD1	TRBV6-6	TRBJ1-5	medium-sized	TGTGCCAGCAGACAGGGGAACAATCAGCCCCAGCATTTT	CASRQGNNQPQHF
.	TRBV4-1	TRBJ1-4	few	TGCGCCAGCAGCCAAGTTGGGGATTGGACTAATGAAAAACTGTTTTTT	CASSQVGDWTNEKLFF
.	TRBV4-1	TRBJ1-1	.	TGCGCCAGCAGCCCCGCCGGGACCACAAAACTGAACACTGAAGCTTTCTTT	CASSPAGTTKLNTEAFF
TRBD1	TRBV10-2	TRBJ1-5	medium-sized	TGCGCCAGCAGTACCGACAGGGACACTCAGCCCCAGCATTTT	CASSTDRDTQPQHF
TRBD2	TRBV4-2	TRBJ2-1	few	TGTGCCAGCAGCCGTAGCGGGAGGGGATACAATGAGCAGTTCTTC	CASSRSGRGYNEQFF
TRBD1	TRBV7-2	TRBJ1-5	.	TGTGCCAGCAGCTTAGATGGGACAGGGGGCGGACAGCCCCAGCATTTT	CASSLDGTGGGQPQHF
.	TRBV7-8	TRBJ1-1	.	TGTGCCAGCAGCTTACTGGCAGAGAACACTGAAGCTTTCTTT	CASSLLAENTEAFF
TRBD1	TRBV12-3/TRBV12-4	TRBJ2-2	large	TGTGCCAGCAGGGGGACAGGCCCGAACACCGGGGAGCTGTTTTTT	CASRGTGPNTGELFF
TRBD1	TRBV12-3/TRBV12-4	TRBJ2-1	.	TGTGCCAGCAGTTCTTCCAGGGGGAGTGAGCAGTTCTTC	CASSSSRGSEQFF
.	TRBV6-9	TRBJ2-1	large	TGTGCCACCCGCGGGACAGAGATTGATGAGCAGTTCTTC	CATRGTEIDEQFF
.	TRBV12-5	TRBJ2-1	.	TGTGCTAGTGGCACTGGGGAGGGGGCAAGGTACAATGAGCAGTTCTTC	CASGTGEGARYNEQFF
TRBD2	TRBV27	TRBJ2-4	.	TGTGCCAGCAGTTCCATAGCGGGAGTTGTGGCCAAAAACATTCAGTACTTC	CASSSIAGVVAKNIQYF
.	TRBV7-2	TRBJ1-1	few	TGTGCCAGCAGCTTCGCGGAGAACACTGAAGCTTTCTTT	CASSFAENTEAFF
.	TRBV7-2	TRBJ2-1	once	TGTGCCAGCAGCTTAACGCGGAACAATGAGCAGTTCTTC	CASSLTRNNEQFF
.	TRBV12-3/TRBV12-4	TRBJ1-5	once	TGTGCCAGCAGCCCTGACAGTAGCAATCAGCCCCAGCATTTT	CASSPDSSNQPQHF
TRBD2	TRBV6-1	TRBJ2-1	few	TGTGCCAGCAGTGAAAGTCTAGCGGGAGCCTACGAGCAGTTCTTC	CASSESLAGAYEQFF
TRBD1	TRBV6-1	TRBJ1-5	.	TGTGCCAGCAGCGCTTATAGGCAGGGGGCGGGCCAGCCCCAGCATTTT	CASSAYRQGAGQPQHF
.	TRBV6-6	TRBJ2-1	.	TGTGCCAGCAGTTACGAACCGGGAGTAGCCTACAATGAGCAGTTCTTC	CASSYEPGVAYNEQFF
TRBD2	TRBV6-5	TRBJ2-3	.	TGTGCCAGCAGCTGGACTGAGCCGGGACTAGCGGTTACAGATACGCAGTATTTT	CASSWTEPGLAVTDTQYF
TRBD1	TRBV9	TRBJ1-1	.	TGTGCCAGCAGCGTAAGGGGGGACAGGGCGCCTGAAGCTTTCTTT	CASSVRGDRAPEAFF
TRBD2	TRBV6-1	TRBJ2-1	.	TGTGCCAGCACAGGGAGGGCAGACAATGAGCAGTTCTTC	CASTGRADNEQFF
TRBD2	TRBV7-8	TRBJ2-1	.	TGTGCCAGCAGCACTAGCGGGAATTACAATGAGCAGTTCTTC	CASSTSGNYNEQFF
.	TRBV6-1	TRBJ2-3	medium-sized	TGTGCCAGCAAGACCTCCGGGACCGCAGATACGCAGTATTTT	CASKTSGTADTQYF
.	TRBV6-5	TRBJ1-3	few	TGTGCCAGCAGTTACTCACCAGGGCACTCTGGAAACACCATATATTTT	CASSYSPGHSGNTIYF
TRBD2	TRBV4-1	TRBJ2-1	.	TGTGCCAGCAGCCAAGATGGGACTAGCTCCTACAATGAGCAGTTCTTC	CASSQDGTSSYNEQFF
.	TRBV9	TRBJ2-5	.	TGTGCCAGCAGCGTAGACCTAGGCCAAGAGACCCAGTACTTC	CASSVDLGQETQYF
TRBD1	TRBV12-3/TRBV12-4	TRBJ2-5	medium-sized	TGTGCCAGCAGTGCGACAGGGATCGGGGAGACCCAGTACTTC	CASSATGIGETQYF
TRBD1	TRBV6-1	TRBJ1-5	few	TGTGCCAGTAAGACAGGGGGCCCGCATCAGCCCCAGCATTTT	CASKTGGPHQPQHF
.	TRBV11-1	TRBJ2-5	medium-sized	TGTGCCAGCAGCTTAGCGCAACAGGGTGGGCTTCAAGAGACCCAGTACTTC	CASSLAQQGGLQETQYF
.	TRBV6-1	TRBJ1-3	many	TGTGCCAGCAGTGCCACAGGAAACACCATATATTTT	CASSATGNTIYF
TRBD1	TRBV4-1	TRBJ1-2	few	TGCGCCAGCAGCCAAGATACCGGGACAGACAATCGCTATGGCTACACCTTC	CASSQDTGTDNRYGYTF
TRBD1	TRBV5-1	TRBJ1-1	once	TGCGCCAGCAGCGCTGGACAGGGGGCGACTGAAGCTTTCTTT	CASSAGQGATEAFF
TRBD2	TRBV4-1	TRBJ2-4	.	TGCGCCAGCAGCCCTTCTACGGGCGGGAGGATTTCGAGGGACAAAAACATTCAGTACTTC	CASSPSTGGRISRDKNIQYF
.	TRBV7-8	TRBJ2-1	few	TGTGCCAGCAGCCAGTCTAGGAGGAGGGTTTATAATGAGCAGTTCTTC	CASSQSRRRVYNEQFF
TRBD1	TRBV6-1	TRBJ2-5	medium-sized	TGTGCCAGCAGTTCTGGGACAGAAAATGAGCAGTACTTC	CASSSGTENEQYF
TRBD1	TRBV20-1	TRBJ2-7	.	TGCAGTGCTCGCGGACAGGGCTATCCCGAGCAGTACTTC	CSARGQGYPEQYF
TRBD1	TRBV6-5	TRBJ2-5	.	TGTGCCAGCAGTCTAAACAGGGGCGGAAAGACCCAGTACTTC	CASSLNRGGKTQYF
TRBD2	TRBV12-3/TRBV12-4	TRBJ2-1	.	TGTGCCAGCAGTTCCTCCCCGGGGCTAGCGGGGGGGCGGCAGCGATTACACAATGAGCAGTTCTTC	CASSSSPGLAGGRQRLHNEQFF
.	TRBV6-5	TRBJ2-2	.	TGTGCCAGCAGTTACTCGGTGGAGGTCACCACCGGGGAGCTGTTTTTT	CASSYSVEVTTGELFF
.	TRBV6-8	TRBJ2-2	.	TGTGCCAGCGGGCAGTACACCGGGGAGCTGTTTTTT	CASGQYTGELFF
.	TRBV7-6	TRBJ2-1	.	TGTGCCAGCAGCCGTCCTGGGCTCCAGGCGGAGTTCTTC	CASSRPGLQAEFF
TRBD1	TRBV6-1	TRBJ1-1	.	TGTGCCAGCAGGGGAAGACAGGGCGCGAACACTGAAGCTTTCTTT	CASRGRQGANTEAFF
.	TRBV12-3/TRBV12-4	TRBJ2-2	medium-sized	TGTGCCAGCAGTCTAACACGGGGAGTTGCCGGGGAGCTGTTTTTT	CASSLTRGVAGELFF
.	TRBV9	TRBJ2-3	.	TGTGCCAGCAGCGTAGGGGGCGGAGCGGCGAAAGATACGCAGTATTTT	CASSVGGGAAKDTQYF
TRBD1	TRBV6-1	TRBJ2-3	.	TGTGCCAGCAGTGAGAACCCGGGACAGGGGGCAGATACGCAGTATTTT	CASSENPGQGADTQYF